The 25 T cell receptor beta chains presented below share a single source sample, sequenced in a study of cytomegalovirus exposure and HLA in healthy donors. Both 60 Vbeta primers and 13 Jbeta primers went into the PCR. Here immunoSEQ multiplex PCR was the method, and the copy in TCRdb shows in-frame clones only, minus some. The table has around 120,000 clones, 75% to 85% seen once; the top ten hold over 2%. Sequenced input: PBMCs. The receptors were gathered from a man between 25 and 39 years old in good health and CMV-seronegative.

This clone has a handful of counts. This chain links TRBV4-1 with TRBJ2-2, with 7 nucleotides matching TRBD1. The J segment lost 1 base and the V segment lost 1 base, leaving 0 bases of the junction unmatched. Per the germline V gene, CDR1 is MGHRA and CDR2 is YSYEKL. This CDR3 is 15 amino acids long. The CDR3 region is CASSQGQGNTGELFF. The CDR3 nucleotides are TGCGCCAGCAGCCAAGGACAGGGGAACACCGGGGAGCTGTTTTTT.

This chain joins TRBV5-1 and TRBJ2-1; 11 nucleotides agree with TRBD2. This CDR3 comprises 17 residues. After removal of 3 bases from V and 7 bases from J, the junction contained 12 bases not matched to a gene. CDR1 and CDR2 from the germline V gene are SGHRS and YFSETQ. This chain's CDR3 is CASSWTLAGVVSNEQFF. As DNA, the CDR3 is TGCGCCAGCAGCTGGACACTAGCGGGAGTAGTATCTAATGAGCAGTTCTTC.

The gene calls are TRBV9 and TRBJ1-2; 7 bases match TRBD1. Trimming at V came to 0 bases and at J to 5 bases, leaving 7 bases not matched to a gene. The CDR3 loop spans 15 amino acids. Germline V gene data show CDR1 as SGDLS and CDR2 as YYNGEE. The CDR3 DNA reads as TGTGCCAGCAGCGTAGACGGGTCAGGGGGTTATGGCTACACCTTC. Translating gives CASSVDGSGGYGYTF.

This clone was observed once. The chain couples TRBV5-1 to TRBJ2-2, with D perhaps matching TRBD1 (5 bases). The CDR3 has 17 residues. The V gene's germline CDR1 is SGHRS and CDR2 YFSETQ. V lost 1 base and J 3 bases, leaving 16 bases between the germline ends. CDR3 sequence (DNA): TGCGCCAGCAGCTTGAACACAGGTGGCGTGGACACCGGGGAGCTGTTTTTT. It translates to CASSLNTGGVDTGELFF.

V usage is TRBV19 and J usage is TRBJ2-7, with D perhaps matching TRBD1 (7 bases). This CDR3 spans 13 amino acids. V was pared by 4 bases and J by 6 bases, with 13 bases between. The germline V gene has CDR1 LNHDA and CDR2 SQIVND (reference sequence). The CDR3 nucleotides read TGTGCCAGTAGTACGTCAGGGGGGACCGAGCAGTACTTC. It yields the protein CASSTSGGTEQYF.

The rearrangement uses TRBV4-1 and TRBJ2-5; TRBD2 agrees at 9 bases. Germline trimming cut 4 bases from V and 2 bases from J; bases unmatched to any gene: 8. Germline V gene data show CDR1 as MGHRA and CDR2 as YSYEKL. This CDR3 is 16 amino acids long. In DNA form, the CDR3 reads TGCGCCAGCAGCCCCTCCGCGACTAGCGGTCAAGAGACCCAGTACTTC. Amino acid sequence: CASSPSATSGQETQYF.

A word on this clone: The junction differs from germline at one of its ends, possibly a read error. The genes are TRBV5-6 and TRBJ2-6; possible D gene TRBD1, 5 bases. The CDR3 sequence is 15 residues long. Per the germline V gene, CDR1 is SGHDT and CDR2 is YYEEEE. The CDR3 nucleotides are TGTGCCAGCAGCTTACAGGTCTCTGGGGCCAACGTCCTGCCTTTC. As protein: CASSLQVSGANVLPF.

This clone has more than one count but fewer than ten. V gene TRBV9 combines with J gene TRBJ2-7; no definite D call. The germline V gene encodes CDR1 SGDLS and CDR2 YYNGEE. V was shortened by 0 bases and J by 1 base, with 8 bases between the two germline ends. The CDR3 consists of 14 residues. CDR3 nucleotide sequence: TGTGCCAGCAGCGTAGCGTCGTTATCCTACGAGCAGTACTTC. This encodes CASSVASLSYEQYF.

This clone has a single count. The chain recombines TRBV11-3 with TRBJ2-7; D perhaps matches TRBD2 (6 bases). The V and J ends lost 4 bases and 7 bases respectively, with 20 bases between them. The germline V gene encodes CDR1 SGHNT and CDR2 YENEEA. The CDR3 is 15 amino acids. The CDR3 region is CASSSPGLPVWEQYF. CDR3 nucleotides: TGTGCCAGCAGCTCTCCGGGACTCCCCGTTTGGGAGCAGTACTTC.

The chain combines TRBV28 with TRBJ2-1; possible D gene TRBD2, 6 bases. Per germline, CDR1 MDHEN and CDR2 SYDVKM. With 6 bases removed from V and 4 bases from J, the gap between germline ends came to 16 bases. CDR3 size: 15 residues. The CDR3 spells CASSNIRLAYNEQFF. For the CDR3, the DNA is TGTGCCAGCAGCAATATAAGGCTAGCGTACAATGAGCAGTTCTTC.

The chain is built from TRBV27 and TRBJ2-7; D is ambiguous. CDR1 is MNHEY, CDR2 SMNVEV, per germline (reference sequence). The CDR3 totals 12 residues. V lost 5 bases and J 5 bases, leaving 10 bases between the germline ends. The CDR3 region has the DNA TGTGCCAGCAGTCCGTCAAGCCACGAGCAGTACTTC. Protein product: CASSPSSHEQYF.

The CDR3 DNA reads as TGCAGCGTTGTTTTCCTAGTAGTCACAGATACGCAGTATTTT. Amino acid sequence: CSVVFLVVTDTQYF. The chain combines TRBV29-1 with TRBJ2-3; D unclear. Germline lookup yields CDR1 SQVTM and CDR2 ANQGSEA. The CDR3 has 14 amino acids. The V gene lost 4 bases and the J gene lost 2 bases, with 13 bases spanning the gap.

This chain links TRBV28 with TRBJ1-4; 7 nucleotides match TRBD1. The germline CDR1 and CDR2 sequences are MDHEN and SYDVKM. The junction had 13 bases not matched to a gene; V was cut back by 2 bases and J by 7 bases. This CDR3 has 17 residues. The CDR3 is CASSLPPWQGEGEKLFF. CDR3 sequence (DNA): TGTGCCAGCAGTTTACCGCCGTGGCAGGGGGAAGGTGAAAAACTGTTTTTT.

The chain recombines TRBV5-1 with TRBJ2-1; D unresolved. There are 14 residues in the CDR3. Germline V gene sequence: CDR1 SGHRS, CDR2 YFSETQ. V dropped 0 bases and J dropped 7 bases, with 11 bases sitting between them. The CDR3 region is CASSLVSRRNEQFF. As DNA, the CDR3 is TGCGCCAGCAGCTTGGTTAGCCGACGAAATGAGCAGTTCTTC.

This rearrangement joins TRBV14 to TRBJ2-1; D gene uncertain. The CDR3 spans 14 residues. V lost 2 bases to trimming and J lost 3 bases, with 8 bases between them. CDR1 SGHDN and CDR2 FVKESK come from the germline V gene. CDR3 residues: CASSQSSLYNEQFF. Here the CDR3 DNA reads TGTGCCAGCAGCCAATCCTCCCTCTACAATGAGCAGTTCTTC.

The CDR3 region is CASTPGTGLENTEAFF. The CDR3 DNA sequence: TGCGCCAGCACCCCGGGCACAGGCCTCGAGAACACTGAAGCTTTCTTT. This chain joins TRBV5-1 and TRBJ1-1, with TRBD1 as a possible D gene (5 bases). Per germline, CDR1 SGHRS and CDR2 YFSETQ. The germline V and J ends were trimmed by 6 bases and 1 base, with 19 bases remaining between them. The CDR3 is 16 residues long.

The chain employs TRBV2 and TRBJ2-2; 8 bases map to TRBD1. Germline CDR1 and CDR2: SNHLY and FYNNEI. This CDR3 contains 15 residues. V lost 5 bases, J lost 2 bases, and 4 bases stayed unmatched. As DNA, the CDR3 is TGTGCCAGCAGTAAGGACAGGGTAAACACCGGGGAGCTGTTTTTT. Protein sequence: CASSKDRVNTGELFF.

There are a few counts of this clone. This sequence joins TRBV4-1 and TRBJ2-1, with 13 bases aligning to TRBD2. V shed 6 bases and J 6 bases; nucleotides not matched to a gene: 5. In germline, CDR1 is MGHRA, CDR2 YSYEKL. The CDR3 is 15 amino acids. The CDR3 nucleotides are TGCGCCAGCAGGCAGGGACTAGCGGGGACCAATGAGCAGTTCTTC. Protein sequence: CASRQGLAGTNEQFF.

The chain couples TRBV9 to TRBJ2-2; 11 bases align to TRBD2. The V segment lost 3 bases and the J segment 6 bases; nucleotides outside the gene matches: 7. The CDR3 is 16 residues long. Looked up from germline, CDR1 is SGDLS and CDR2 is YYNGEE. The chain's CDR3 is CASSAGVSGRAGELFF. The CDR3 coding sequence is TGTGCCAGCAGCGCAGGGGTTAGCGGGAGGGCCGGGGAGCTGTTTTTT.

The V gene is TRBV29-1, the J gene TRBJ2-5; 13 nucleotides line up with TRBD2. V shed 3 bases and J 7 bases; nucleotides not matched to a gene: 11. The V gene's germline CDR1 is SQVTM and CDR2 ANQGSEA. The CDR3 spans 16 residues. The CDR3 coding sequence is TGCAGCGTTGAGCCGGGACTAGCGGGACTGATAGGGACCCAGTACTTC. It encodes CSVEPGLAGLIGTQYF.

This rearrangement joins TRBV30 to TRBJ2-6; no reliable D call. The CDR3 loop spans 20 amino acids. Germline CDR1 GTSNPN, CDR2 SVGIG (reference sequence). V dropped 1 base and J dropped 0 bases, with 22 bases sitting between them. The CDR3 protein is CAWSEWSLSLPYSGANVLTF. The CDR3 nucleotides are TGTGCCTGGAGTGAATGGTCGCTTAGCTTGCCTTACTCTGGGGCCAACGTCCTGACTTTC. The whole variable domain, filled in from reference TRBV30 and TRBJ2-6, reads SQTIHQWPATLVQPVGSPLSLECTVEGTSNPNLYWYRQAAGRGLQLLFYSVGIGQISSEVPQNLSASRPQDRQFILSSKKLLLSDSGFYLCAWSEWSLSLPYSGANVLTFGAGSRLTVL.

The V call is TRBV7-2, the J call TRBJ2-1; TRBD1 matches at 7 bases. There are 15 residues in the CDR3. The trim removed 0 bases at V and 7 bases at J, leaving 6 bases unmatched. Germline CDR1 is SGHTA and CDR2 is FQGNSA. The CDR3 nucleotides read TGTGCCAGCAGCTTAGCGCTGGCAGGGGGAAATGAGCAGTTCTTC. The encoded protein is CASSLALAGGNEQFF. Full variable domain (remainder filled in from reference TRBV7-2 and TRBJ2-1): GAGVSQSPSNKVTEKGKDVELRCDPISGHTALYWYRQSLGQGLEFLIYFQGNSAPDKSGLPSDRFSAERTGGSVSTLTIQRTQQEDSAVYLCASSLALAGGNEQFFGPGTRLTVL.

The chain carries TRBV11-2 and TRBJ1-4; 11 nucleotides match TRBD1. V dropped 5 bases and J dropped 8; count of bases not matched to a gene: 7. There are 15 residues in the CDR3. From germline, CDR1 is SGHAT and CDR2 FQNNGV. The CDR3 sequence: CASSPVRDRGEKLFF. The CDR3 nucleotides are TGTGCCAGCAGCCCTGTCCGGGACAGGGGGGAAAAACTGTTTTTT.

The gene calls are TRBV5-1 and TRBJ2-1, with D uncertain. Germline assignment: CDR1 SGHRS and CDR2 YFSETQ. V shed 0 bases and J shed 3 bases, with 10 bases lying between them. The CDR3 contains 15 residues. The CDR3 loop is CASSLDGEVYNEQFF. The CDR3 nucleotides are TGCGCCAGCAGCTTGGACGGTGAGGTCTACAATGAGCAGTTCTTC.

The chain is built from TRBV6-1 and TRBJ1-1; D is perhaps TRBD1 (6 bases). The V gene lost 10 bases and the J gene lost 0 bases, with 9 bases spanning the gap. The CDR3 loop spans 12 amino acids. CDR1 and CDR2 from the germline V gene are MNHNS and SASEGT. In nucleotides, the CDR3 is TGTGCCACCGGACAGTTGAACACTGAAGCTTTCTTT. Its protein product is CATGQLNTEAFF.